This TCR beta chain stems from a study of early T cells in non-severe SARS-CoV-2 infection. V gave up 2 bases and J gave up 5 bases, with 12 bases separating them. Germline values: CDR1 SGHTA, CDR2 FQGNSA. The CDR3 has 15 residues. This clonotype was detected ten times or more. Its antigen remains unidentified. Attachment of unique molecular identifiers to individual cDNA molecules was performed. A single record per CDR3 protein comes from TCRdb applying MiXCR to the 5' RACE reads. The sample yields some 32,000 distinct CDR3 sequences, around 4.2% seen once. Regarding the study as a whole: The VDJdb matching leaned toward anti-spike CD8 responses and overlooked private and CD4 specificities.

The genes are TRBV7-2 and TRBJ1-4; D gene ambiguous. Specimen: whole blood. This TCR was sampled from an adult who was a healthcare worker with PCR-confirmed SARS-CoV-2 infection or an uninfected control (not recorded which). The CDR3, as DNA: TGTGCCAGCAGCTTACTACCTTGGCCAAATGAAAAACTGTTTTTT. Translated, it gives CASSLLPWPNEKLFF.